One and the same sample provided the 25 T cell receptor beta chains below, sequenced in a study of T cell responses to AZD1222 COVID-19 vaccine. Repertoires were generated with immunoSEQ multiplex PCR, while TCRdb's copy carries only in-frame clones and drops some. The sample gives around 110,000 clones, approximately 84% of which show up once; 7.5% is in the top ten. The source material was peripheral blood, sampled on day 0 of AZD1222 vaccination. The receptors stem from an adult in good health.

The chain employs TRBV6-6 and TRBJ2-1; D uncertain. This CDR3 comprises 14 residues. The germline V and J ends were trimmed by 6 bases and 2 bases, with 11 bases remaining between them. Germline CDR1 and CDR2: MNHNY and SVGAGI (reference sequence). The CDR3 reads CASSFRTAYNEQFF. CDR3 sequence (DNA): TGTGCCAGCAGCTTCAGGACGGCCTACAATGAGCAGTTCTTC.

The chain joins TRBV6-1 to TRBJ2-5, with TRBD1 identical over 8 bases. Germline values: CDR1 MNHNS, CDR2 SASEGT. Trimming cost V 1 base and J 5 bases; bases outside gene matches: 0. There are 13 residues in the CDR3. The CDR3 sequence is CASSEGDRETQYF. The CDR3 DNA follows: TGTGCCAGCAGTGAAGGGGACAGGGAGACCCAGTACTTC.

The chain joins TRBV27 to TRBJ2-5; D might be TRBD1 or TRBD2, each matching 5 bases. In germline, CDR1 is MNHEY, CDR2 SMNVEV (reference sequence). V was shortened by 0 bases and J by 5 bases, with 16 bases between the two germline ends. CDR3 length: 16 amino acids. Here the CDR3 DNA reads TGTGCCAGCAGTTTATCGAAGGGGCTTCGGGGCGAGACCCAGTACTTC. Translation gives CASSLSKGLRGETQYF.

The chain carries TRBV6-5 and TRBJ1-5; 8 nucleotides align to TRBD1. J gave up 2 bases and V 6 bases, and 6 bases lay outside the gene matches. CDR1 and CDR2 from the germline V gene are MNHEY and SVGAGI. This CDR3 spans 15 amino acids. CDR3 DNA sequence: TGTGCCAGCAGCAGGACAGGGACCGGCAATCAGCCCCAGCATTTT. Translating gives CASSRTGTGNQPQHF.

The chain links TRBV25-1 to TRBJ1-2; 10 bases fit TRBD1. Losses at the gene ends were 4 bases for V and 8 bases for J; bases not matched to a gene: 4. The CDR3 is 13 amino acids. From germline, CDR1 is MGHDK and CDR2 SYGVNS. The CDR3 region has the DNA TGTGCCAGCAGTGGACAGGGGGCGCGGGGCTACACCTTC. It encodes CASSGQGARGYTF.

The V and J genes are TRBV19 and TRBJ2-5, with TRBD2 matching 10 bases. This CDR3 is 16 amino acids long. J was trimmed by 5 bases and V by 5 bases; bases with no gene match: 11. Germline assignment: CDR1 LNHDA and CDR2 SQIVND (reference sequence). Here the CDR3 reads CASSFSSGSIVETQYF. As DNA, the CDR3 is TGTGCCAGTAGTTTCTCTAGCGGGAGCATTGTGGAGACCCAGTACTTC.

V gene TRBV9 combines with J gene TRBJ1-2; the D is unclear. Germline V lookup: CDR1 SGDLS, CDR2 YYNGEE. With 2 bases removed from V and 7 bases from J, the gap between germline ends came to 12 bases. The CDR3 is 13 amino acids. For the CDR3, the DNA is TGTGCCAGCAGCGTCGGGGATTTGGCTGGCTACACCTTC. Translated, it gives CASSVGDLAGYTF.

This chain connects TRBV4-2 to TRBJ1-4; possibly TRBD1 for D (5 bases). The V end lost 3 bases, the J end lost 7 bases, and 15 bases lay between the germline ends. The CDR3 covers 15 residues. The germline V gene has CDR1 LGHNA and CDR2 YNFKEQ. CDR3 nucleotides: TGTGCCAGCAGCCAGGGTCAGGGCAGCCTTGAAAAACTGTTTTTT. Translated, it gives CASSQGQGSLEKLFF.

The chain employs TRBV11-1 and TRBJ2-1; D unclear. The germline CDR1 and CDR2 sequences are SGHAT and FQDESV (reference sequence). V was clipped by 5 bases and J by 9 bases, with 14 bases between them. This CDR3 has 13 amino acids. CDR3 sequence reads: CASSHVIAAEQFF. The CDR3 nucleotides read TGTGCCAGCAGCCACGTTATAGCAGCTGAGCAGTTCTTC.

This chain links TRBV3-1 (or the pseudogene TRBV3-2) with TRBJ2-7; possible D gene TRBD2, 5 bases. V was shortened by 2 bases and J by 7 bases, with 6 bases between the two germline ends. The germline CDR1 and CDR2 sequences are LGHDT and YNNKEL (reference sequence). The CDR3 sequence is 11 residues long. The chain's CDR3 is CASSQLAEQYF. The CDR3 DNA is TGTGCCAGCAGCCAATTAGCGGAGCAGTACTTC.

The chain combines TRBV5-1 with TRBJ1-5, with D perhaps TRBD1 (5 bases). The CDR3 length is 13 residues. Germline CDR1 reads SGHRS; CDR2 reads YFSETQ. V dropped 4 bases and J dropped 5 bases, with 10 bases sitting between them. CDR3 DNA: TGCGCCAGCAGCAGGGACCTTGATCAGCCCCAGCATTTT. It yields the protein CASSRDLDQPQHF.

The rearrangement joins TRBV5-5 to TRBJ2-7; D unclear. Trimming shortened V by 1 base and J by 0 bases, and 5 bases separated the two germline ends. The CDR3 contains 13 residues. Germline V lookup: CDR1 SGHKS, CDR2 YYEKEE (reference sequence). The CDR3 protein is CASSLHSSYEQYF. CDR3 DNA sequence: TGTGCCAGCAGCTTGCACAGCTCCTACGAGCAGTACTTC. Variable domain in full (rest from reference TRBV5-5 and TRBJ2-7): DAGVTQSPTHLIKTRGQQVTLRCSPISGHKSVSWYQQVLGQGPQFIFQYYEKEERGRGNFPDRFSARQFPNYSSELNVNALLLGDSALYLCASSLHSSYEQYFGPGTRLTVT.

V gene TRBV19 combines with J gene TRBJ2-5; D is undetermined. CDR1 is LNHDA and CDR2 is SQIVND in the germline V gene (reference sequence). With 3 bases removed from V and 3 bases from J, the gap between germline ends came to 8 bases. CDR3 length equals 13 residues. The CDR3 coding sequence is TGTGCCAGTAGTATGCTGCCAGAAGAGACCCAGTACTTC. Encoded protein: CASSMLPEETQYF.

This rearrangement joins TRBV5-5 to TRBJ1-1; TRBD1 might be the D (6 bases). This CDR3 is 15 amino acids long. Deletions cut 1 base from V and 2 bases from J, with 12 bases between. Germline-derived CDR1 and CDR2 are SGHKS and YYEKEE (reference sequence). CDR3: CASSLLGRGNTEAFF. As DNA, the CDR3 is TGTGCCAGCAGCTTGCTTGGCAGGGGAAACACTGAAGCTTTCTTT.

The CDR3, as DNA: TGTGCCAGCAGTTTCGGCGTCCGGGCGTACGAGCAGTACTTC. The encoded protein is CASSFGVRAYEQYF. V gene TRBV27 combines with J gene TRBJ2-7; D remains unclear. The CDR3 loop spans 14 amino acids. Trimming took off 3 bases at V and 4 bases at J, with 13 bases between the two ends. CDR1 is MNHEY and CDR2 is SMNVEV in the germline V gene (reference sequence).

This clone was detected only a few times. The chain has TRBV27 and TRBJ2-7; 7 bases line up with TRBD1. The CDR3 consists of 13 residues. J gave up 4 bases and V 5 bases, and 5 bases lay outside the gene matches. CDR1 is MNHEY and CDR2 is SMNVEV in the germline V gene (reference sequence). The CDR3 DNA is TGTGCCAGCAGTAACAGGGGTCCATACGAGCAGTACTTC. This sequence encodes CASSNRGPYEQYF.

The chain has TRBV7-9 and TRBJ2-3, with TRBD2 matching 7 bases. The CDR3 has 15 residues. CDR1 is SEHNR, CDR2 FQNEAQ, per germline (reference sequence). V dropped 2 bases and J dropped 4; count of bases not matched to a gene: 6. The CDR3 nucleotides are TGTGCCAGCAGCTTACGCCGACTAGCTTCAGATACGCAGTATTTT. Its translation: CASSLRRLASDTQYF.

This clone was seen more than once but under ten times. V usage is TRBV5-1 and J usage is TRBJ2-7; the D gene is possibly TRBD2 (5 bases). In germline, CDR1 is SGHRS, CDR2 YFSETQ. The ends were cut back, 4 bases at V and 3 bases at J, with 14 bases in the middle. The CDR3 loop spans 14 amino acids. CDR3 amino acids: CASSASGINYEQYF. CDR3 DNA sequence: TGCGCCAGCAGCGCCTCCGGGATCAACTACGAGCAGTACTTC.

V and J are TRBV2 and TRBJ1-3, with TRBD1 matching over 7 bases. V lost 8 bases, J lost 0 bases, and 10 bases stayed unmatched. Germline values: CDR1 SNHLY, CDR2 FYNNEI. CDR3 size: 16 residues. The DNA for the CDR3 is TGTGCCAGCCAGGGGGAGGGAACGCGCTCTGGAAACACCATATATTTT. Its translation is CASQGEGTRSGNTIYF.

This CDR3 reads CASTPRAGGPTEQYF. Here the CDR3 DNA reads TGTGCCAGCACCCCGAGAGCGGGAGGGCCAACCGAGCAGTACTTC. The rearrangement uses TRBV28 and TRBJ2-7, with TRBD2 identical over 10 bases. Germline V gene sequence: CDR1 MDHEN, CDR2 SYDVKM. Trimming removed 7 bases from V and 6 bases from J; junction bases left unmatched: 12. This CDR3 region has 15 residues.

This chain uses TRBV28 with TRBJ1-4; D ambiguous. V lost 3 bases and J 7 bases, leaving 15 bases between the germline ends. The CDR3 is 15 residues long. The germline V gene has CDR1 MDHEN and CDR2 SYDVKM. CDR3 coding DNA: TGTGCCAGCAGTTTCCCATCTTGGAAAGTTGAAAAACTGTTTTTT. Translating it yields CASSFPSWKVEKLFF.

The V gene is TRBV6-4, the J gene TRBJ2-7, with unresolved D. This CDR3 is built from 12 residues. V was trimmed by 4 bases and J by 3 bases, leaving 7 bases between them. Germline V lookup: CDR1 MRHNA, CDR2 SNTAGT. CDR3 sequence (DNA): TGTGCCAGCAGTGCGTTGCGCTACGAGCAGTACTTC. Translation: CASSALRYEQYF.

The J gene is TRBJ1-5, the V gene TRBV2; 9 bases map to TRBD1. J lost 6 bases, V lost 5 bases, and 5 bases had no gene match. From germline, CDR1 is SNHLY and CDR2 FYNNEI. The CDR3 loop spans 14 amino acids. The CDR3 region has the DNA TGTGCCAGCAGTACTGGACAGGGGATTCAGCCCCAGCATTTT. It codes for CASSTGQGIQPQHF.

The rearrangement uses TRBV19 and TRBJ1-1; no reliable D call. CDR1 and CDR2 (germline): LNHDA, SQIVND (reference sequence). This CDR3 region has 13 residues. Trimming cost V 2 bases and J 5 bases, with 9 bases left between them. In DNA form, the CDR3 reads TGTGCCAGTAGTATATTTGGGTATACTGAAGCTTTCTTT. Its translation: CASSIFGYTEAFF.

The V gene is TRBV28, the J gene TRBJ1-4, with unresolved D. This CDR3 has 15 residues. CDR1 is MDHEN, CDR2 SYDVKM, per germline. The V gene lost 3 bases and the J gene lost 2 bases, with 10 bases spanning the gap. CDR3 DNA: TGTGCCAGCAGTTTCCCCGAGGTTACTAATGAAAAACTGTTTTTT. It translates to CASSFPEVTNEKLFF.